The 9 T cell receptor beta chains presented below share a single source sample, sequenced in a study of T cells after yellow fever vaccination (dated by TCRdb to the late 2010s). The method was 5' RACE. The run used an Illumina NovaSeq 6000. TCRdb redid the processing of the public reads, applying fastp at Q25 and MiXCR, and retained in-frame beta chains. Identical CDR3 protein sequences are pooled into one entry, listed with their most common genes and DNA. The sample table records some 290,000 distinct CDR3 sequences; roughly 10% of these occur just once. In total, the top ten clones hold approximately 3.3% of the sample. The sample's treatment or condition, from its label and the paper: live attenuated yellow fever vaccine strain. The source material was CD4+ T cells sorted from PBMCs, sampled 45 days after the yellow fever booster vaccination. The source of these receptors is a man aged 18-30 years who received the YFV17D yellow fever vaccine.

The J gene is TRBJ2-4, the V gene TRBV5-5; no reliable D call. The CDR3 loop spans 14 amino acids. Germline values: CDR1 SGHKS, CDR2 YYEKEE (reference sequence). V lost 2 bases, J lost 5 bases, and 11 bases lay in between. The CDR3 bases are TGTGCCAGCAGCTTACAGCTATTTGAAAACATTCAGTACTTC. Its translation: CASSLQLFENIQYF.

V usage is TRBV20-1 and J usage is TRBJ1-6; D is ambiguous. This CDR3 has 14 amino acids. Deletions cut 1 base from V and 7 bases from J, with 11 bases between. Germline V gives CDR1 DFQATT, CDR2 SNEGSKA (reference sequence). This chain's CDR3 is CSARVPGRNSPLHF. The CDR3 DNA follows: TGCAGTGCTAGAGTACCCGGCAGGAATTCACCCCTCCACTTT.

This clonotype was detected only a few times. The chain carries TRBV6-1 and TRBJ1-1; weak D call: TRBD1 (5 bases). The CDR3 spans 15 residues. The germline CDR1 and CDR2 sequences are MNHNS and SASEGT. Trimming stripped 7 bases from V and 4 bases from J, with 19 bases between. The CDR3 sequence: CASIGVAGGSTEAFF. Written as DNA, the CDR3 is TGTGCCAGCATAGGAGTGGCGGGGGGGAGCACTGAAGCTTTCTTT.

This clonotype was observed a few times. The V gene is TRBV11-1, the J gene TRBJ2-1; 8 bases fit TRBD1. The ends lost 5 bases at V and 6 bases at J; junction bases unmatched: 12. Germline V lookup: CDR1 SGHAT, CDR2 FQDESV (reference sequence). CDR3 size: 16 residues. The CDR3 region has the DNA TGTGCCAGCAGCCCTGGACAGGGTAAGGGGGCCAATGAGCAGTTCTTC. Its translation: CASSPGQGKGANEQFF.

This clonotype has a handful of counts. The rearrangement uses TRBV7-2 and TRBJ2-7; 11 bases align to TRBD1. This CDR3 is built from 19 residues. Germline loops: CDR1 SGHTA, CDR2 FQGNSA. V shed 0 bases, J shed 6 bases, and the junction held 16 bases outside the gene matches. The CDR3 here is CASSLAYPKPGQGVIEQYV. The CDR3, as DNA: TGTGCCAGCAGCTTAGCTTACCCGAAGCCGGGACAGGGGGTTATCGAGCAGTACGTC.

In its sample, this clonotype was seen a few times. The rearrangement joins TRBV20-1 to TRBJ1-2; the match to TRBD1 covers 7 bases. The junction had 15 bases not matched to a gene; V was cut back by 5 bases and J by 0 bases. The CDR3 extends over 17 amino acids. Germline loops: CDR1 DFQATT, CDR2 SNEGSKA (reference sequence). DNA of the CDR3: TGCAGTGCTGGCCGACCGGGACAGACAAACCCTAACTATGGCTACACCTTC. Translating gives CSAGRPGQTNPNYGYTF.

Only a few counts were recorded for this clonotype. This chain joins TRBV5-1 and TRBJ2-7, with D unclear. CDR3 length: 15 amino acids. Trimming took 0 bases from V and 2 from J, leaving 12 bases between them. Germline CDR1 and CDR2: SGHRS and YFSETQ. The DNA of the CDR3 is TGCGCCAGCAGCTTGGAGTCGGCAGGCGCCTACGAGCAGTACTTC. Protein product: CASSLESAGAYEQYF. Based on the CDR3 plus reference TRBV5-1 and TRBJ2-7, the full variable domain is KAGVTQTPRYLIKTRGQQVTLSCSPISGHRSVSWYQQTPGQGLQFLFEYFSETQRNKGNFPGRFSGRQFSNSRSEMNVSTLELGDSALYLCASSLESAGAYEQYFGPGTRLTVT.

This chain connects TRBV6-1 to TRBJ2-1, with 7 bases identical to TRBD2. CDR3 length: 16 amino acids. V was pared by 6 bases and J by 0 bases, with 8 bases of the junction left unmatched. The germline V gene encodes CDR1 MNHNS and CDR2 SASEGT. CDR3 amino acids: CASSFGGSGSYNEQFF. The CDR3 DNA follows: TGTGCCAGCAGCTTCGGGGGGTCGGGCTCCTACAATGAGCAGTTCTTC.

This clonotype was found a few times. The gene calls are TRBV5-1 and TRBJ1-2; no clear D gene. Germline lookup yields CDR1 SGHRS and CDR2 YFSETQ. The V and J ends lost 4 bases and 9 bases respectively, with 13 bases between them. The CDR3 totals 12 residues. The CDR3 loop is CASSPSAERYTF. DNA of the CDR3: TGCGCCAGCAGCCCCTCAGCAGAGCGCTACACCTTC.